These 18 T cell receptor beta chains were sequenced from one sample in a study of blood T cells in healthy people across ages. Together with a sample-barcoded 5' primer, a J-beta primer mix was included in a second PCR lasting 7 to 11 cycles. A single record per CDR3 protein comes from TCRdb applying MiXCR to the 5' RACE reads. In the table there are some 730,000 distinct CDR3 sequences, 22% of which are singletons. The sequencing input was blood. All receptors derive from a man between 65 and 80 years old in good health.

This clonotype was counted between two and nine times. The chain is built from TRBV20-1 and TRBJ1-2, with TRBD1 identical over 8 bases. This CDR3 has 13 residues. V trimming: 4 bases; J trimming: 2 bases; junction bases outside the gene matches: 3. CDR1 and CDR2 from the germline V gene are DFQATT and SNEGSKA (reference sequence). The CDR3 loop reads CSATRQGNYGYTF. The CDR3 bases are TGCAGTGCTACCAGACAGGGGAACTATGGCTACACCTTC.

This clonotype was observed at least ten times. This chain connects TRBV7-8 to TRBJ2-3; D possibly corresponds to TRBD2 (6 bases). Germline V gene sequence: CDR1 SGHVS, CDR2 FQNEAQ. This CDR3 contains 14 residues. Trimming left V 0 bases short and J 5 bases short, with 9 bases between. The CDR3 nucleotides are TGTGCCAGCAGCTTAGCCCCCGGGGGAGATACGCAGTATTTT. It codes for CASSLAPGGDTQYF.

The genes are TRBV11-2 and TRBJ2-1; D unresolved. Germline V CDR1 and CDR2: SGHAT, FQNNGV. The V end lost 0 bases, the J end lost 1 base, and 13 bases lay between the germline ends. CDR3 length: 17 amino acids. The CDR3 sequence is CASSLDLVAGSYNEQFF. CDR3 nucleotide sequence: TGTGCCAGCAGCTTAGATCTGGTCGCCGGTTCCTACAATGAGCAGTTCTTC.

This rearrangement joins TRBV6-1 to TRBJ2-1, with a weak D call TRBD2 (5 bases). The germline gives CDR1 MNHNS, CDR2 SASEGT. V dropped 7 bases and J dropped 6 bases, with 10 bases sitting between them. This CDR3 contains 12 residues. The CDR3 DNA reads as TGTGCCAGCATATCGGGGATCAATGAGCAGTTCTTC. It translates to CASISGINEQFF.

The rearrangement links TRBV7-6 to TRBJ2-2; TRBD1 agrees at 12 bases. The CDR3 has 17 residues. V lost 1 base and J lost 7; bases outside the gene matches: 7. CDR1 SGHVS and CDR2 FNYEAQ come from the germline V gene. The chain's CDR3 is CASSLGGTGGAGGELFF. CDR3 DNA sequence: TGTGCCAGCAGCTTAGGTGGGACAGGGGGCGCTGGCGGGGAGCTGTTTTTT.

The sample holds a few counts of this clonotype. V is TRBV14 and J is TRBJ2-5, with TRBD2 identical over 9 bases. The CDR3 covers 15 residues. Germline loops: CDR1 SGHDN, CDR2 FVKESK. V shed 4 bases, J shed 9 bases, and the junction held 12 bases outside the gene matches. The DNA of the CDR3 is TGTGCCAGCAGCCCGACTCCTAGCGGGAACTTGGCCCAGTACTTC. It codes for CASSPTPSGNLAQYF. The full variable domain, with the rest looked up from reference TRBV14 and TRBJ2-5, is EAGVTQFPSHSVIEKGQTVTLRCDPISGHDNLYWYRRVMGKEIKFLLHFVKESKQDESGMPNNRFLAERTGGTYSTLKVQPAELEDSGVYFCASSPTPSGNLAQYFGPGTRLLVL.

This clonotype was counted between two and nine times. The CDR3 nucleotides are TGTGCCAGCACTGTTGAGGGGCCCCTTGGAAAACTGTTTTTT. It encodes CASTVEGPLGKLFF. V usage is TRBV12-3 or TRBV12-4 and J usage is TRBJ1-4; weak D call: TRBD1 (5 bases). The CDR3 runs to 14 residues. The V gene lost 7 bases and the J gene lost 10 bases, with 19 bases spanning the gap.

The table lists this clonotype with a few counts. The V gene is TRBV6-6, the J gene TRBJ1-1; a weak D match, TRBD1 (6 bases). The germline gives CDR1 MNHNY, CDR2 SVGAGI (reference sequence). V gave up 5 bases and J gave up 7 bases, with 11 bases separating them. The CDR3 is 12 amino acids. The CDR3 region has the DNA TGTGCCAGCAGTACAGACAGGTTTGAAGCTTTCTTT. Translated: CASSTDRFEAFF.

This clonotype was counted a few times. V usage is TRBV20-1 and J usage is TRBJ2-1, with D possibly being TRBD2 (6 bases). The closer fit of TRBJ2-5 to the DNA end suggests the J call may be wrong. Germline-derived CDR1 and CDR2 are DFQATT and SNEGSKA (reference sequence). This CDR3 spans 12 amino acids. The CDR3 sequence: CSAYPGRQTQYF. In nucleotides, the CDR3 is TGCAGTGCTTACCCTGGGAGGCAGACCCAGTACTTC.

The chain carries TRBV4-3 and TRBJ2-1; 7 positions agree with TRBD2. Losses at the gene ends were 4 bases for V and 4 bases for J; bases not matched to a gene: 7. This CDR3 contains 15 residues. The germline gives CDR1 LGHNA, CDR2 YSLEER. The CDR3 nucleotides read TGCGCCAGCAGCCGAGAACTAGCGATTTACAATGAGCAGTTCTTC. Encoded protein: CASSRELAIYNEQFF.

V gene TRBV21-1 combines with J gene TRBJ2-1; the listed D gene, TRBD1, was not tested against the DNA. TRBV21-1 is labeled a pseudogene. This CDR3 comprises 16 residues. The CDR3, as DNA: TGTGCCAGCAGCAAAGGGACCTGGGACAGGGGGCATGAGCAGTTCTTC. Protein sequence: CASSKGTWDRGHEQFF.

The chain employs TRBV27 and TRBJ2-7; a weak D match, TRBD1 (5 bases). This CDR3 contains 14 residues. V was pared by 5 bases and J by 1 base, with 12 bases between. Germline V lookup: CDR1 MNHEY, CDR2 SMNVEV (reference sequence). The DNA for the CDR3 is TGTGCCAGCAGTAACCAGGGATTTTCCTACGAGCAGTACTTC. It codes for CASSNQGFSYEQYF.

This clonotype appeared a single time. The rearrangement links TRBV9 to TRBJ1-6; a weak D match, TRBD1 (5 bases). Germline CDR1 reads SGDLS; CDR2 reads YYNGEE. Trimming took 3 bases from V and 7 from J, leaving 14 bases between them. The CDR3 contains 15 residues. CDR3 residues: CASSAGGIRNSPLHF. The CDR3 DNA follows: TGTGCCAGCAGCGCTGGGGGGATCCGGAATTCACCCCTCCACTTT.

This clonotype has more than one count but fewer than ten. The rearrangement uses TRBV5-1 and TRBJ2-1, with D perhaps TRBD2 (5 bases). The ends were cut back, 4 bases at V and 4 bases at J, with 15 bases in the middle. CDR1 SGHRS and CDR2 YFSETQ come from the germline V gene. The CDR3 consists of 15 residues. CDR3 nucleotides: TGCGCCAGCAGCCAAGGAGGTGGGGAGTACAATGAGCAGTTCTTC. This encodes CASSQGGGEYNEQFF.

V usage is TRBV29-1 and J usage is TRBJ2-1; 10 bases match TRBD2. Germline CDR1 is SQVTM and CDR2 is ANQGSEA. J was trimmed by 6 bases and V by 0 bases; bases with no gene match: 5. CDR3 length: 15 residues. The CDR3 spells CSVEDPSGGPNEQFF. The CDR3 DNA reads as TGCAGCGTTGAAGATCCTAGCGGGGGCCCCAATGAGCAGTTCTTC.

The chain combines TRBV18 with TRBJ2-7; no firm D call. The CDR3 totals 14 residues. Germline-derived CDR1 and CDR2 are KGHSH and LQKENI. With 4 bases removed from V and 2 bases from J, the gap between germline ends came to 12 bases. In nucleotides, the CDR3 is TGTGCCAGCTCACTGCGCCAGAAAACCTACGAGCAGTACGTC. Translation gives CASSLRQKTYEQYV.

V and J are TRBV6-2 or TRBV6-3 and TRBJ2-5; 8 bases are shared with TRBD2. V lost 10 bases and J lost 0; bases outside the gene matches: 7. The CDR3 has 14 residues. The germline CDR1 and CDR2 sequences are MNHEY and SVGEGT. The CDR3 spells CATKLAVYQETQYF. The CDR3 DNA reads TGTGCCACAAAACTAGCGGTGTACCAAGAGACCCAGTACTTC.

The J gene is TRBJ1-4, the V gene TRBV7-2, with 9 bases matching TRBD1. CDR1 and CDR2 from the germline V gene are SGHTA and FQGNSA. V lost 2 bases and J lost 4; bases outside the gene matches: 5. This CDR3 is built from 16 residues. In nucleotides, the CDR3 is TGTGCCAGCAGCTTATACGGGACAGGGATTAATGAAAAACTGTTTTTT. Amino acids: CASSLYGTGINEKLFF.